A selection of T cell receptor beta chains follows, all from one sample in a study of molecular identifiers for immune sequencing clone quantification. TCRdb itself ran the PCR reads through MiXCR, one entry per CDR3 protein. The data show a few hundred thousand distinct CDR3 sequences, under 25% seen once. The specimen sequenced was naive CD8+ T cells from blood, with Jurkat cell RNA spiked in. The receptors come from a human donor in good health. Some libraries in this study had Jurkat cell RNA spiked in. The CDR3 runs from the conserved cysteine through the conserved F or W. Each record gives: D gene, clone size, J gene, V gene, CDR3 protein, CDR3 DNA. The D gene is left open where the match is weak. Where a row states a size, it is once, few, many or the class of an expanded clone; other rows omit it.

D: TRBD1; size: -; J: TRBJ1-1; V: TRBV3-1; CDR3: CASSETGTGGIGAFF; DNA: TGTGCCAGCAGCGAAACCGGGACAGGGGGCATTGGAGCTTTCTTT
D: -; size: -; J: TRBJ2-1; V: TRBV4-1; CDR3: CASSLPGVYNEQFF; DNA: TGCGCCAGCAGCCTCCCTGGGGTCTACAATGAGCAGTTCTTC
D: TRBD2; size: -; J: TRBJ2-1; V: TRBV24-1; CDR3: CATSLAGVEVEQFF; DNA: TGTGCCACCTCGTTAGCGGGAGTAGAGGTTGAGCAGTTCTTC
D: -; size: many; J: TRBJ2-7; V: TRBV7-3; CDR3: CASSLKAKVAYEQYF; DNA: TGTGCCAGCAGCTTAAAGGCGAAAGTTGCCTACGAGCAGTACTTC
D: TRBD2; size: many; J: TRBJ2-5; V: TRBV7-6; CDR3: CASSLEAGVWKETQYF; DNA: TGTGCCAGCAGCTTAGAAGCGGGAGTTTGGAAAGAGACCCAGTACTTC
D: -; size: -; J: TRBJ2-1; V: TRBV18; CDR3: CASSPRNEPNEQFF; DNA: TGTGCCAGCTCACCGAGAAATGAACCCAATGAGCAGTTCTTC
D: -; size: -; J: TRBJ1-4; V: TRBV7-6; CDR3: CASSLEAGQDTTNEELFF; DNA: TGTGCCAGCAGCTTAGAGGCGGGACAAGATACAACTAATGAAGAACTGTTTTTT
D: -; size: -; J: TRBJ1-2; V: TRBV7-9; CDR3: CASSRSPDRKDYGYTF; DNA: TGTGCCAGCAGCCGAAGCCCGGACAGAAAGGACTATGGCTACACCTTC
D: -; size: many; J: TRBJ1-1; V: TRBV29-1; CDR3: CSVEGGNTEAFF; DNA: TGCAGCGTTGAAGGTGGAAACACTGAAGCTTTCTTT
D: -; size: many; J: TRBJ2-7; V: TRBV6-2/TRBV6-3; CDR3: CASSYAGAEQYF; DNA: TGTGCCAGCAGTTACGCCGGAGCCGAGCAGTACTTC
D: -; size: many; J: TRBJ1-2; V: TRBV13; CDR3: CASTLDGYGYTF; DNA: TGTGCCAGTACCTTGGACGGCTATGGCTACACCTTC
D: TRBD1; size: -; J: TRBJ2-1; V: TRBV19; CDR3: CASMGTGPSCYNEQFF; DNA: TGTGCCAGTATGGGGACAGGGCCAAGCTGCTACAATGAGCAGTTCTTC
D: -; size: many; J: TRBJ2-5; V: TRBV27; CDR3: CASSLRDSQETQYF; DNA: TGTGCCAGCAGTTTACGTGACAGCCAAGAGACCCAGTACTTC
D: -; size: few; J: TRBJ2-3; V: TRBV12-3/TRBV12-4; CDR3: CASSLTTSTDTQYF; DNA: TGTGCCAGCAGTTTAACTACCAGCACAGATACGCAGTATTTT
D: -; size: -; J: TRBJ2-3; V: TRBV9; CDR3: CASSVALTAADTQYF; DNA: TGTGCCAGCAGCGTAGCTCTTACAGCGGCAGATACGCAGTATTTT
D: TRBD2; size: few; J: TRBJ2-5; V: TRBV6-2/TRBV6-3; CDR3: CASSSRLAGGEYQETQYF; DNA: TGTGCCAGCAGTTCTCGACTAGCGGGGGGCGAGTACCAAGAGACCCAGTACTTC
D: -; size: -; J: TRBJ1-4; V: TRBV5-1; CDR3: CASSLGDSEKLFF; DNA: TGCGCCAGCAGCTTGGGCGACAGTGAAAAACTGTTTTTT